This T cell receptor (beta chain) was identified during a study of Ad26.COV2.S vaccination and SARS-CoV-2 variants. Turning to the study itself: By the intramuscular route, Ad26.COV2.S was given once, or twice 56 days apart.

This clone was seen a single time. The repertoire was sequenced with immunoSEQ multiplex PCR; TCRdb's copy has only in-frame clones and lacks some. The repertoire holds about 400,000 clones, 88% seen once, with roughly 3.5% in the top ten. Treatment indicated: around 19 received Ad26.COV2.S at low or high dose, single or two shots; 5 received placebo; per-sample allocation not given. Vaccine and placebo recipients were sampled on day 63 after the first injection. Donation was by an adult aged 18-55 years who was in Boston. Spike of the Wuhan-strain SARS-CoV-2 was expressed by an Ad26 vector, which formed the vaccine. The germline V gene encodes CDR1 MNHEY and CDR2 SMNVEV (reference sequence). The CDR3 spans 16 residues. V trimming: 5 bases; J trimming: 2 bases; junction bases outside the gene matches: 7.

This rearrangement joins TRBV27 to TRBJ2-3; 10 bases agree with TRBD2. The receptor's source is a person between 18 and 59 years old who received the Ad26.COV2.S COVID-19 vaccine or a placebo. The specimen comprised peripheral blood, sampled in a trial of Ad26.COV2.S vaccine versus placebo. CDR3 in amino acids: CASSPLAGDPTDTQYF. Here the CDR3 DNA reads TGTGCCAGCAGTCCCCTAGCGGGGGACCCCACAGATACGCAGTATTTT.